These 9 T cell receptor beta chains originate from one sample sequenced in a study of human T cells and chemical hapten exposure (dated by TCRdb to 2020 to 2023). What this sample's time point label stands for: pre-sensitization, week 0. The sample's treatment or condition, from its label and the paper: therapeutic diphenylcyclopropenone sensitization with weekly scalp DPC. Receptors were amplified or captured by RACE. Sequencing took place on a NextSeq 500. The public reads were reprocessed in TCRdb via fastp at Q25 and MiXCR, keeping in-frame beta chains. Identical CDR3 proteins give one entry, which carries the most common genes and DNA. In all, the sample holds more than 300,000 distinct CDR3 sequences, and over 5% of those were seen once. 7% to 10% of the sample rests with the top ten. Material: whole blood, obtained in connection with sensitization to the hapten diphenylcyclopropenone (DPC). The receptors derive from a young woman with alopecia areata. Some clones in this sample may be carry-over from other donors' samples.

The CDR3 coding sequence is TGTGCCAGCTCACCAAGGACGGGGGGTGAGAATGAGCAGTTCTTC. Translated: CASSPRTGGENEQFF. The V call is TRBV18, the J call TRBJ2-1; TRBD2 aligns across 7 bases. CDR3 length equals 15 residues. V was clipped by 2 bases and J by 7 bases; unmatched bases: 8. Germline lookup yields CDR1 KGHSH and CDR2 LQKENI.

This clonotype was observed a few times. J is TRBJ1-2 and V is TRBV10-3, with a possible D match to TRBD1 (6 bases). The CDR3 is 12 residues long. The V end lost 5 bases, the J end lost 5 bases, and 9 bases lay between the germline ends. CDR1 is ENHRY, CDR2 SYGVKD, per germline. CDR3 amino acids: CAISTTGYGYTF. The CDR3 nucleotides read TGTGCCATCAGTACAACAGGGTATGGCTACACCTTC.

This clonotype was found a few times. This chain connects TRBV12-5 to TRBJ1-4, with 10 bases aligning to TRBD1. Germline loops: CDR1 LGHNT, CDR2 FRNRAP. After removal of 4 bases from V and 6 bases from J, the junction contained 2 bases not matched to a gene. The CDR3 is 14 amino acids. The CDR3 here is CASGSGTGDEKLFF. CDR3 nucleotide sequence: TGTGCTAGTGGTTCAGGGACAGGGGATGAAAAACTGTTTTTT.

This clonotype came up a few times. V gene TRBV4-3 combines with J gene TRBJ2-2; the D gene is possibly TRBD1 (5 bases). The germline V and J ends were trimmed by 3 bases and 6 bases, with 26 bases remaining between them. Germline assignment: CDR1 LGHNA and CDR2 YSLEER. This CDR3 is built from 19 residues. In DNA, the CDR3 is TGCGCCAGCAGCCACCAGAAAGACAGCTATCGATGGGGTTCCGGGGAGCTGTTTTTT. Its translation is CASSHQKDSYRWGSGELFF.

This clonotype has only a few counts. The chain employs TRBV6-1 and TRBJ1-6, with D maybe TRBD1 (5 bases). V was pared by 4 bases and J by 0 bases, with 19 bases between. This CDR3 comprises 19 residues. Germline loops: CDR1 MNHNS, CDR2 SASEGT. Here the CDR3 reads CASSGPGRTSSSYNSPLHF. Here the CDR3 DNA reads TGTGCCAGCAGTGGGCCGGGACGGACCAGCAGCTCCTATAATTCACCCCTCCACTTT.

This clonotype showed up many times. The J gene is TRBJ2-7, the V gene TRBV6-5, with 9 bases lining up with TRBD1. Germline assignment: CDR1 MNHEY and CDR2 SVGAGI. The V segment lost 2 bases and the J segment 3 bases; nucleotides outside the gene matches: 5. This CDR3 is 15 amino acids long. CDR3 amino acids: CASSYLTGQGYEQYF. The DNA of the CDR3 is TGTGCCAGCAGTTACCTGACGGGACAGGGCTACGAGCAGTACTTC.

CDR3 in amino acids: CASSPTGSYSPLHF. The CDR3 nucleotides read TGTGCCAGCAGCCCGACAGGGTCCTATTCACCCCTCCACTTT. V gene TRBV7-9 combines with J gene TRBJ1-6, with TRBD1 matching 7 bases. Germline V gene sequence: CDR1 SEHNR, CDR2 FQNEAQ (reference sequence). The V and J ends lost 5 bases and 8 bases, in that order; junction bases with no gene match: 6. The CDR3 is 14 residues long.

This clonotype has a handful of counts. As DNA, the CDR3 is TGTGCCACGGTGGGACAGAGCAATCAGCCCCAGCATTTT. Translated, it gives CATVGQSNQPQHF. The J gene is TRBJ1-5, the V gene TRBV10-3, with 7 positions matching TRBD1. The V gene's germline CDR1 is ENHRY and CDR2 SYGVKD. The CDR3 runs 13 residues. V was clipped by 10 bases and J by 1 base; unmatched bases: 4.

This clonotype was found a few times. The V gene is TRBV5-8, the J gene TRBJ2-7; D is unclear. The V and J ends lost 2 bases and 3 bases respectively, with 12 bases between them. The CDR3 loop spans 14 amino acids. Germline V gene sequence: CDR1 SGHTS, CDR2 YDEGEE. The CDR3 DNA follows: TGTGCCAGCAGCTTTGAGGTGGACGACTACGAGCAGTACTTC. The encoded protein is CASSFEVDDYEQYF.